A single sample gave rise to the 11 T cell receptor beta chains below, sequenced in a study of shared clonotypes between healthy human individuals. Some clones are missing from TCRdb's copy, which holds only in-frame ones; the method was immunoSEQ multiplex PCR. The sample includes around 690,000 clones, about nine tenths of them seen just once. The sequenced sample consisted of memory CD8+ T cells from PBMCs. Indicated subset: CD45RO+ cells pooled with CCR7-negative TemRA cells. Source of these receptors: a man aged 18 to 35 in good health. Some clones in this sample may be carry-over from other donors' samples.

The chain employs TRBV7-8 and TRBJ2-7; D is unresolved. CDR1 SGHVS and CDR2 FQNEAQ come from the germline V gene. This CDR3 is built from 13 residues. Trimming took 6 bases from V and 4 from J, leaving 13 bases between them. For the CDR3, the DNA is TGTGCCAGCAGGAGCAGGCCACCATACGAGCAGTACTTC. The encoded protein is CASRSRPPYEQYF.

This clone was seen many times. This chain connects TRBV11-2 to TRBJ2-1; D gene ambiguous. Germline V gene sequence: CDR1 SGHAT, CDR2 FQNNGV. Between the trimmed V and J ends, which lost 6 bases and 8 bases, there was a span of 11 bases. There are 12 residues in the CDR3. In DNA form, the CDR3 reads TGTGCCAGCAGAAAGGCCGCGTATGAGCAGTTCTTC. This codes for CASRKAAYEQFF.

The chain recombines TRBV11-2 with TRBJ2-1; D gene uncertain. Trimming took off 5 bases at V and 3 bases at J, with 17 bases between the two ends. The CDR3 is made up of 16 amino acids. The germline CDR1 and CDR2 sequences are SGHAT and FQNNGV. CDR3 sequence reads: CASSIGMDGYYNEQFF. In nucleotides, the CDR3 is TGTGCCAGCAGCATAGGGATGGACGGATACTACAATGAGCAGTTCTTC. The variable domain in full, with the rest retrieved from reference TRBV11-2 and TRBJ2-1, is EAGVAQSPRYKIIEKRQSVAFWCNPISGHATLYWYQQILGQGPKLLIQFQNNGVVDDSQLPKDRFSAERLKGVDSTLKIQPAKLEDSAVYLCASSIGMDGYYNEQFFGPGTRLTVL.

V usage is TRBV10-3 and J usage is TRBJ1-2; D is uncertain. The CDR3 is made up of 15 amino acids. Deletions cut 1 base from V and 0 bases from J, with 9 bases between. Germline CDR1 is ENHRY and CDR2 is SYGVKD. Written as DNA, the CDR3 is TGTGCCATCAGTGAGTTAATAATGACTAACTATGGCTACACCTTC. Residues: CAISELIMTNYGYTF.

The chain recombines TRBV30 with TRBJ2-1; TRBD2 matches 9 bases. The junction had 3 bases not matched to a gene; V was cut back by 5 bases and J by 4 bases. Germline assignment: CDR1 GTSNPN and CDR2 SVGIG (reference sequence). The CDR3 length is 13 residues. The CDR3 nucleotides are TGTGCCTGGGCTAGCGGGAAATACAATGAGCAGTTCTTC. Residues: CAWASGKYNEQFF.

This clone turned up a few times. This rearrangement joins TRBV29-1 to TRBJ1-1; the D gene is possibly TRBD1 (5 bases). V dropped 6 bases and J dropped 0 bases, with 5 bases sitting between them. The CDR3 runs to 11 residues. The germline CDR1 and CDR2 sequences are SQVTM and ANQGSEA. The chain's CDR3 is CSVRVNTEAFF. For the CDR3, the DNA is TGCAGCGTCAGGGTGAACACTGAAGCTTTCTTT.

The chain recombines TRBV19 with TRBJ1-1, with no clear D. The CDR3 is made up of 15 amino acids. Germline V gives CDR1 LNHDA, CDR2 SQIVND (reference sequence). V lost 3 bases and J 1 base, leaving 12 bases between the germline ends. CDR3 nucleotides: TGTGCCAGTAGTATCGGTTGGACCCAGAACACTGAAGCTTTCTTT. This gives the protein CASSIGWTQNTEAFF.

The V gene is TRBV28, the J gene TRBJ2-7; D may correspond to TRBD1 or TRBD2 (5 bases each). Trimming took 7 bases from V and 7 from J, leaving 17 bases between them. The CDR3 spans 13 residues. Germline V gene sequence: CDR1 MDHEN, CDR2 SYDVKM. Here the CDR3 DNA reads TGTGCCAGCAACCTGGGACGACTGGGGGAGCAGTACTTC. Amino acids: CASNLGRLGEQYF.

The rearrangement uses TRBV5-6 and TRBJ2-3; D not resolved. The CDR3 extends over 16 amino acids. Germline V CDR1 and CDR2: SGHDT, YYEEEE. V gave up 5 bases and J gave up 0 bases, with 16 bases separating them. CDR3 nucleotides: TGTGCCAGCAGACAGCGAACGAGTCTAAGCACAGATACGCAGTATTTT. Translation: CASRQRTSLSTDTQYF. Looking up the rest from reference TRBV5-6 and TRBJ2-3 gives the full variable domain: DAGVTQSPTHLIKTRGQQVTLRCSPKSGHDTVSWYQQALGQGPQFIFQYYEEEERQRGNFPDRFSGHQFPNYSSELNVNALLLGDSALYLCASRQRTSLSTDTQYFGPGTRLTVL.

V usage is TRBV9 and J usage is TRBJ2-2, with 7 nucleotides matching TRBD1. After removal of 4 bases from V and 5 bases from J, the junction contained 11 bases not matched to a gene. Germline lookup yields CDR1 SGDLS and CDR2 YYNGEE. The CDR3 is 16 residues long. CDR3 region: CASSITGATVTGELFF. The CDR3 DNA follows: TGTGCCAGCAGCATCACAGGGGCGACGGTGACCGGGGAGCTGTTTTTT.

The rearrangement uses TRBV27 and TRBJ2-1; the match to TRBD1 covers 9 bases. This CDR3 has 16 residues. V shed 6 bases and J 2 bases; nucleotides not matched to a gene: 8. Germline V gene data show CDR1 as MNHEY and CDR2 as SMNVEV (reference sequence). CDR3 nucleotides: TGTGCCAGCAGCCTAACAGGGGGCACCCCCTACAATGAGCAGTTCTTC. Its translation is CASSLTGGTPYNEQFF.